This TCR beta chain derives from a study of shared clonotypes between healthy human individuals. Background on the study: Participating donors consisted of two women and a few men aged 18 to 49.

V lost 2 bases to trimming and J lost 5 bases, with 15 bases between them. Germline-derived CDR1 and CDR2 are SGHTA and FQGTGA. The length of the CDR3 is 15 residues. Donors, healthy HIV-negative adults, lacked recent acute infections or vaccinations. Some clones are missing from TCRdb's copy, which holds only in-frame ones; the method was immunoSEQ multiplex PCR. This table holds about 480,000 clones, over 75% found once. The clonotype comes from a woman aged 35 to 49 in good health. Some clones in this sample may be carry-over from other donors' samples. The rearrangement joins TRBV7-3 to TRBJ1-1, with unresolved D. Specimen: PBMCs. CDR3 nucleotides: TGTGCCAGCAGCTTAGATAGCTCGGTAGGGACTGAAGCTTTCTTT. Translation: CASSLDSSVGTEAFF.